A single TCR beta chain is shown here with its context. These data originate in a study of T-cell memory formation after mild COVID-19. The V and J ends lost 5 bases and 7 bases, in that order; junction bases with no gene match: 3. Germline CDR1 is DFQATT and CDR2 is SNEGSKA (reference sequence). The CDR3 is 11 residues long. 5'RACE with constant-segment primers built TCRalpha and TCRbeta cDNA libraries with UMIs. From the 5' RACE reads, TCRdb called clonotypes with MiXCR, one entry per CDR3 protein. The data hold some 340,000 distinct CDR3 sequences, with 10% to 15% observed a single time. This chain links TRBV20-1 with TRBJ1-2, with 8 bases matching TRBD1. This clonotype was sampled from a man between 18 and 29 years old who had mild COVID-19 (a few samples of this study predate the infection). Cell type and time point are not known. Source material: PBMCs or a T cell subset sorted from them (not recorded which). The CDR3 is CSASQGAGYTF. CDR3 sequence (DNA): TGCAGTGCTTCCCAGGGGGCTGGCTACACCTTC.